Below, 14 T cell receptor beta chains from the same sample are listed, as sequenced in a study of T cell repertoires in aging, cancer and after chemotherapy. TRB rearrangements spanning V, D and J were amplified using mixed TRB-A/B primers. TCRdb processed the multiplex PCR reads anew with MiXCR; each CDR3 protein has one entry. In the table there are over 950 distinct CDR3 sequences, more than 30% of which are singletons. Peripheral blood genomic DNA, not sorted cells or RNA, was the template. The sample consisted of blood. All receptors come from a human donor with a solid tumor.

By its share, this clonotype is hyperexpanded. CDR3 protein: CATGLAGGSGANVLTF. The CDR3 DNA follows: TGTGCCACGGGACTAGCGGGAGGGTCTGGGGCCAACGTCCTGACTTTC. V and J are TRBV19 and TRBJ2-6; 16 bases line up with TRBD2. The trim removed 10 bases at V and 1 base at J, leaving 1 base unmatched. The CDR3 covers 16 residues. In germline, CDR1 is LNHDA, CDR2 SQIVND (reference sequence).

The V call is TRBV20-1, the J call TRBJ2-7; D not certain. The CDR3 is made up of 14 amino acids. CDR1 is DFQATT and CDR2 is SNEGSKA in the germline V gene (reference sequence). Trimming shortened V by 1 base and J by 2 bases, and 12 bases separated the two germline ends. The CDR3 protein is CSARGGFGAYEQYF. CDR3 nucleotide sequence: TGCAGTGCTAGAGGAGGCTTCGGAGCCTACGAGCAGTACTTC.

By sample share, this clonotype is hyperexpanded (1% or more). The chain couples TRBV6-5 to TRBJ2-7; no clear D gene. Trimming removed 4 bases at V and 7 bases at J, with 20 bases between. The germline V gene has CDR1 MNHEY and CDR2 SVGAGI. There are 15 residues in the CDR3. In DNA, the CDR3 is TGTGCCAGCAGTTTCGATCGCGTTCTGGACGGGGAGCAGTACTTC. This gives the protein CASSFDRVLDGEQYF.

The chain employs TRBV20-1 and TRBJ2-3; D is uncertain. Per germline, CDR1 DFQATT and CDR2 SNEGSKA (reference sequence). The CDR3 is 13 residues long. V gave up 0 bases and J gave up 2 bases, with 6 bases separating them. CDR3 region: CSARDSPTDTQYF. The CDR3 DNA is TGCAGTGCTAGAGATTCCCCCACAGATACGCAGTATTTT.

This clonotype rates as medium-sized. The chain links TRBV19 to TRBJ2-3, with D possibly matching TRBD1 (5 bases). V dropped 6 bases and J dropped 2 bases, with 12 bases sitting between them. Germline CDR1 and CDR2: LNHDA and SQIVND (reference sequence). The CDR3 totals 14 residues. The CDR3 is CASRLGRDTDTQYF. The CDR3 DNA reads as TGTGCCAGTAGGCTGGGCAGGGACACAGATACGCAGTATTTT.

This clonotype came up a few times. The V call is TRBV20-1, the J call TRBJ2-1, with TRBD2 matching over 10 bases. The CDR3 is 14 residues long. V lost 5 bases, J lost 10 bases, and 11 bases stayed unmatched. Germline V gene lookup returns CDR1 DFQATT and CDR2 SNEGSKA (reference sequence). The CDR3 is CSAPLAGALVEQFF. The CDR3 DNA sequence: TGCAGTGCTCCCCTAGCGGGAGCCTTGGTGGAGCAGTTCTTC.

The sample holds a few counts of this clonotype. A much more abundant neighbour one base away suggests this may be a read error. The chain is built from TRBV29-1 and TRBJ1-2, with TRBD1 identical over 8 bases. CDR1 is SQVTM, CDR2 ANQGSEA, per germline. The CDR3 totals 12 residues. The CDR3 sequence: CSVDRANYSYTF. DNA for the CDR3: TGCAGCGTGGACAGGGCTAACTATAGCTACACCTTC.

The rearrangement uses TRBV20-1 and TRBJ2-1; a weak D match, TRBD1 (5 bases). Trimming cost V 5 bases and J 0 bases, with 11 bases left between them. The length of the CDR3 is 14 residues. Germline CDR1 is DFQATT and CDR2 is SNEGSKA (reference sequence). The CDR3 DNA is TGCAGTGCTCTAGACAGTTCCTCCTACAATGAGCAGTTCTTC. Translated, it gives CSALDSSSYNEQFF.

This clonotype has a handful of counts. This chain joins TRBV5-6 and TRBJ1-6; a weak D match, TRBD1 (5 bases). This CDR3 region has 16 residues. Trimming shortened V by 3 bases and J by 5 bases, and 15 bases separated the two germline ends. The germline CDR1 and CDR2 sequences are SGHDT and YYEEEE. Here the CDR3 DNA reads TGTGCCAGCAGCTATTTTGAACGGGACGATAATTCACCCCTCCACTTT. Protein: CASSYFERDDNSPLHF. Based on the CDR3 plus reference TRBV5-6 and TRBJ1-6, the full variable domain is DAGVTQSPTHLIKTRGQQVTLRCSPKSGHDTVSWYQQALGQGPQFIFQYYEEEERQRGNFPDRFSGHQFPNYSSELNVNALLLGDSALYLCASSYFERDDNSPLHFGNGTRLTVT.

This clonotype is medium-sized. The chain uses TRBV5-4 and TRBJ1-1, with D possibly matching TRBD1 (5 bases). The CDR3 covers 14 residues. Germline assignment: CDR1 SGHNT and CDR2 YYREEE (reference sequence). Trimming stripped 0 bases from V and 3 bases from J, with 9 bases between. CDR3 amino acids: CASSLAGGDTEAFF. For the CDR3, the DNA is TGTGCCAGCAGCTTGGCTGGAGGGGACACTGAAGCTTTCTTT.

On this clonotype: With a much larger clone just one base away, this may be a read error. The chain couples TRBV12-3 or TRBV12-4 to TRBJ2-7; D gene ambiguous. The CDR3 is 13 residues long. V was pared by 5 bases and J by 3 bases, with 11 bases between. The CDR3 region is CASSKVADYEQYF. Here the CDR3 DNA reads TGTGCCAGCAGTAAGGTGGCCGACTACGAGCAGTACTTC.

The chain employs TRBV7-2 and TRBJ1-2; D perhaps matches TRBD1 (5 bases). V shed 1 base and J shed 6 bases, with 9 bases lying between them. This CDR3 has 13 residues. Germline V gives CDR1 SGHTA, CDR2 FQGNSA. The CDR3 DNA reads TGTGCCAGCAGCTTAGTAGTGGGGGATGGCTACACCTTC. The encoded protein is CASSLVVGDGYTF.

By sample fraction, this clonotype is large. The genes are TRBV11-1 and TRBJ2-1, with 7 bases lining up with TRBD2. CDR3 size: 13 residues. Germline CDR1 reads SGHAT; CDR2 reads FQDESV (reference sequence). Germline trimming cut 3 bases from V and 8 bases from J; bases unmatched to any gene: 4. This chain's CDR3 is CASSFPSGDEQFF. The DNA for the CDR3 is TGTGCCAGCAGCTTCCCCAGCGGGGATGAGCAGTTCTTC.

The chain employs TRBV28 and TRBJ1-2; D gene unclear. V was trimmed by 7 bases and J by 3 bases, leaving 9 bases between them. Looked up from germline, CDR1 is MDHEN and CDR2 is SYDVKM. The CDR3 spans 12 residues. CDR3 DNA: TGTGCCAGCATGTTTCGGGACTATGGCTACACCTTC. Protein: CASMFRDYGYTF.